This T cell receptor (beta chain) was retrieved from a study of blood T cell repertoires in COVID-19. Sequencing used immunoSEQ multiplex PCR; TCRdb keeps in-frame clones, though not all of them. The sample has nearly 250,000 clones, 70% to 90% seen once; the top ten hold over 0.75%. During the 2 weeks before they entered the study, exposed participants had met someone with a PCR-confirmed or clinician-diagnosed COVID-19 case. After removal of 5 bases from V and 8 bases from J, the junction contained 21 bases not matched to a gene. CDR1 and CDR2 (germline): SGHTA, FQGTGA. The CDR3 runs 18 residues. The TCR was taken from a man in his fifties or sixties who had been exposed to COVID-19. The chain has TRBV7-3 and TRBJ2-1, with TRBD2 matching 7 bases. What was sequenced was PBMCs or T cells enriched from blood (not recorded which). The CDR3 is CASSPTKIGLGWGDEQFF. The CDR3 bases are TGTGCCAGCAGCCCGACAAAAATAGGACTAGGGTGGGGGGATGAGCAGTTCTTC.